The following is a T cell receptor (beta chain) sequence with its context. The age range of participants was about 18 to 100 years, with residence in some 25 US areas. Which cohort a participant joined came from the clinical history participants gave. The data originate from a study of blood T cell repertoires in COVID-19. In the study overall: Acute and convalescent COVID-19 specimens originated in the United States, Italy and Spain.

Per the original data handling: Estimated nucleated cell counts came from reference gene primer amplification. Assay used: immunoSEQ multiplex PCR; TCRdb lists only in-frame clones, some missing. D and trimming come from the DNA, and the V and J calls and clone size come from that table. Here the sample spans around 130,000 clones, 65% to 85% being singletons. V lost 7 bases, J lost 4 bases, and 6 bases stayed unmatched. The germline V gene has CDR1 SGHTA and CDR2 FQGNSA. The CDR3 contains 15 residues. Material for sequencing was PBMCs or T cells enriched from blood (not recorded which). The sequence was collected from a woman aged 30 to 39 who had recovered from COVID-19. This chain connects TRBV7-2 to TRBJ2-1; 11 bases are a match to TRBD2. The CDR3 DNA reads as TGTGCCAGCATCCTGACTAGCGGGACATACAATGAGCAGTTCTTC. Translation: CASILTSGTYNEQFF.